The subject of this entry is one T cell receptor (beta chain). This record belongs to a study of blood T cell repertoires in COVID-19. The overall study: Sites in the United States, Italy and Spain provided acute and convalescent COVID-19 samples. The analysed material was cDNA or gDNA that came from T cells, B-cell-depleted T cells, or PBMCs.

Per the study methods: Cell counts per sample came from amplifying reference gene primers. Only in-frame clones appear in the TCRdb table, and some are missing; sequencing was by immunoSEQ multiplex PCR. Clone size and V and J calls were adopted from that table, with D and trimming inferred from the DNA. In the table there are about 180,000 clones, less than 90% of which are singletons. Seattle patient enrollment occurred during active infection, with longitudinal follow-up thereafter. The sequenced material came from peripheral blood. This TCR was sampled from a woman in her seventies with COVID-19, enrolled during active disease.

For the CDR3, the DNA is TGTGCCAGCAGCCTAACGGGACAGGGGGCAAGAGAGACCCAGTACTTC. This codes for CASSLTGQGARETQYF. The chain joins TRBV14 to TRBJ2-5, with TRBD1 identical over 12 bases. The CDR3 sequence is 16 residues long. The germline V gene has CDR1 SGHDN and CDR2 FVKESK. With 4 bases clipped from V and 4 bases from J, the junction kept 7 bases outside the gene matches. The full variable domain, its missing parts supplied by reference TRBV14 and TRBJ2-5, is EAGVTQFPSHSVIEKGQTVTLRCDPISGHDNLYWYRRVMGKEIKFLLHFVKESKQDESGMPNNRFLAERTGGTYSTLKVQPAELEDSGVYFCASSLTGQGARETQYFGPGTRLLVL.